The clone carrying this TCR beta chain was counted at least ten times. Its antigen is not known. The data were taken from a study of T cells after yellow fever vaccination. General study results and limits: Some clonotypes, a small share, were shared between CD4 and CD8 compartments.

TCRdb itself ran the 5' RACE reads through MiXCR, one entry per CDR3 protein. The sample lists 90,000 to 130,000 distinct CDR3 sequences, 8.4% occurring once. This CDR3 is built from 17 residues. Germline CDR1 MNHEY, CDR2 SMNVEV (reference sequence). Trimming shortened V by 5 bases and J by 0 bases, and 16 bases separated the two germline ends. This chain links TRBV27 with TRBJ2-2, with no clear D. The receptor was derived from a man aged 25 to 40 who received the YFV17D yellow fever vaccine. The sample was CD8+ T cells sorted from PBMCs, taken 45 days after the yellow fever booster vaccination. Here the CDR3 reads CASSLLGPYANTGELFF. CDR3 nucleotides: TGTGCCAGCAGTCTTTTGGGCCCCTACGCGAACACCGGGGAGCTGTTTTTT.